This entry features one T cell receptor (beta chain) sequence. Its matching antigen is unknown. The sample comes from a study of CXCR3-negative and CXCR3-positive naive CD8 T cells. Germline-derived CDR1 and CDR2 are SGHAT and FQDESV (reference sequence). CDR3 size: 15 residues. Study conclusions and caveats: The study found comparably high diversity in both naive subsets and much lower diversity in memory CD8+ cells.

The TRB cDNA libraries were prepared by 5' RACE with UMI labels. From the 5' RACE reads, TCRdb lists one entry per CDR3 protein and no DNA. This table holds approximately 83,000 distinct CDR3 sequences. The rearrangement joins TRBV11-1 to TRBJ2-1; TCRdb proposes TRBD1, but this gene call is untestable without DNA. The clonotype was recovered from a human donor in good health. Some clones in this sample may be carry-over from other donors' samples. Material for sequencing was naive CXCR3- CD8+ T cells from blood. Subset described: CD45RO-CCR7+CD27+CD95- naive CD8+ T cells lacking CXCR3 (TNR3-). This CDR3 reads CASSAWSAGGNEQFF.